This T cell receptor (beta chain) was recovered during a study of cytomegalovirus exposure and HLA in healthy donors. Trimming at V came to 4 bases and at J to 4 bases, leaving 9 bases not matched to a gene. Germline-derived CDR1 and CDR2 are SGHNT and YYREEE (reference sequence). CDR3 length: 16 amino acids. Of note for this clone: The target antigen is unknown.

Study-level results: In an earlier analysis, in some 500 donors, most V segments appeared productive either ~90% or ~30% of the time. Across donors, sequencing depth was assumed by presence/absence analyses to be roughly uniform.

The PCR had 60 Vbeta and 13 Jbeta primers. TCRdb keeps only in-frame clones here, not all; method: immunoSEQ multiplex PCR. The data show more than 90,000 clones, about 66% seen once. The TCR was taken from a boy under 18 in good health and CMV-seropositive. The gene calls are TRBV5-4 and TRBJ2-5, with 11 bases lining up with TRBD1. Specimen: PBMCs. The CDR3 reads CASSMGTGGLVETQYF. The CDR3 DNA reads as TGTGCCAGCAGCATGGGGACAGGGGGGTTGGTAGAGACCCAGTACTTC.